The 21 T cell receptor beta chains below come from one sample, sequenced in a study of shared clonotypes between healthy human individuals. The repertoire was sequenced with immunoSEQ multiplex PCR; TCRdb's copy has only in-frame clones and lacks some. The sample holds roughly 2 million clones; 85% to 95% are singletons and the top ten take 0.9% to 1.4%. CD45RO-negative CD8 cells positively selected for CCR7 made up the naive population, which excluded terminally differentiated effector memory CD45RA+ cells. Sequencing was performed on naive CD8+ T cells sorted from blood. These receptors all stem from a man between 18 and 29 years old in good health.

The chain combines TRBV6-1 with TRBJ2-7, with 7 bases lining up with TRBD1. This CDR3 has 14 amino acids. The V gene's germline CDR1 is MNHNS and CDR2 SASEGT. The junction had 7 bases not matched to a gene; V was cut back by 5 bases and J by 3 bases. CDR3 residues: CASSSYRDSYEQYF. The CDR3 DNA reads TGTGCCAGCAGTTCTTACCGGGACAGCTACGAGCAGTACTTC.

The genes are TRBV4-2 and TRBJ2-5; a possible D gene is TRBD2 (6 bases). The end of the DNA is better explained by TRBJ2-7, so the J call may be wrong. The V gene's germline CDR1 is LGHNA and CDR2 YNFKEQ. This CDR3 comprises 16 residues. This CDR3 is CASSQDSRGANYEQYF. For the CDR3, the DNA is TGTGCCAGCAGCCAAGATTCCCGCGGGGCAAACTACGAGCAGTACTTC.

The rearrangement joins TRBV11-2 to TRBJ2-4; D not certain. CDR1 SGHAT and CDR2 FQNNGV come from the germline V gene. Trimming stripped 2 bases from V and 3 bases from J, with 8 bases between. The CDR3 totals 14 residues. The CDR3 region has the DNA TGTGCCAGCAGCTTACTATCGGACAAAAACATTCAGTACTTC. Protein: CASSLLSDKNIQYF.

The CDR3 region is CASSASSGGGYGYTF. The CDR3 nucleotides read TGTGCCAGCAGCGCGTCGAGCGGGGGGGGATATGGCTACACCTTC. The V call is TRBV9, the J call TRBJ1-2, with D possibly TRBD1 on 5 matching bases. The CDR3 runs to 15 residues. From germline, CDR1 is SGDLS and CDR2 YYNGEE. Trimming took off 3 bases at V and 5 bases at J, with 17 bases between the two ends.

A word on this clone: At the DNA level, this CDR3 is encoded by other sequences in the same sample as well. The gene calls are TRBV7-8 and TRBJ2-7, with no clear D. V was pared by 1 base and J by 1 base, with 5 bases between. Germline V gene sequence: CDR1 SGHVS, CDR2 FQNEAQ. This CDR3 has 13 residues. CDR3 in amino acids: CASSLDRSYEQYF. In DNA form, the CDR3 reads TGTGCCAGCAGCTTAGACAGATCCTACGAGCAGTACTTC.

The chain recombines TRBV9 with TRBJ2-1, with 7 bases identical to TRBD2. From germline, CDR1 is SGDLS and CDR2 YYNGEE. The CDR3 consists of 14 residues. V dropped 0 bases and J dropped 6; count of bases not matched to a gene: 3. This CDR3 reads CASSVDIAGNEQFF. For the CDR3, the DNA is TGTGCCAGCAGCGTAGATATAGCGGGCAATGAGCAGTTCTTC. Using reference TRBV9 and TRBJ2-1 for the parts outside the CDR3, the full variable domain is DSGVTQTPKHLITATGQRVTLRCSPRSGDLSVYWYQQSLDQGLQFLIQYYNGEERAKGNILERFSAQQFPDLHSELNLSSLELGDSALYFCASSVDIAGNEQFFGPGTRLTVL.

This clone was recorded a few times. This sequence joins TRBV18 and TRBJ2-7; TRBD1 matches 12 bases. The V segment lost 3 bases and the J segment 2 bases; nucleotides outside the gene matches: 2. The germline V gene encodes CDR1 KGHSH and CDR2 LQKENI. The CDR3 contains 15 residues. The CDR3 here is CASSPGTGGAYEQYF. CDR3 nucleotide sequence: TGTGCCAGCTCACCCGGGACAGGGGGCGCCTACGAGCAGTACTTC.

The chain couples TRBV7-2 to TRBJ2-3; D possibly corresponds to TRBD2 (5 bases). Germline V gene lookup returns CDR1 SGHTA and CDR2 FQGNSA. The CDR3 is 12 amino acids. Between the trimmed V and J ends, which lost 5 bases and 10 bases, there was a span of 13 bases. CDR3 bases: TGTGCCAGCAGCCCCGGGGTAGCCGCGCAGTATTTT. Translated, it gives CASSPGVAAQYF.

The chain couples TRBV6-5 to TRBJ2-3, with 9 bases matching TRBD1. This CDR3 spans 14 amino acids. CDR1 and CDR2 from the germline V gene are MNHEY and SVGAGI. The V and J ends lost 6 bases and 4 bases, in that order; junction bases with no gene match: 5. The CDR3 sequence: CASRRTGVSDTQYF. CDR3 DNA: TGTGCCAGCAGAAGGACAGGGGTTTCAGATACGCAGTATTTT.

This CDR3 reads CASSVGGADGYTF. DNA of the CDR3: TGTGCCAGCAGCGTAGGGGGCGCGGATGGCTACACCTTC. The rearrangement uses TRBV9 and TRBJ1-2; weak D call: TRBD1 (5 bases). CDR3 length: 13 amino acids. V was cut by 0 bases and J by 6 bases, with 9 bases left in between. CDR1 and CDR2 (germline): SGDLS, YYNGEE.

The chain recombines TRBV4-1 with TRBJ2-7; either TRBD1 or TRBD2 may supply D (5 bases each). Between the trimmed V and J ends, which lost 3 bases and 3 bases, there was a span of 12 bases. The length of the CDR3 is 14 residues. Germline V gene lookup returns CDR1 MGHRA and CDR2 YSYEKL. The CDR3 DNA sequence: TGCGCCAGCAGCCAGGTTGAGGGGAACTACGAGCAGTACTTC. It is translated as CASSQVEGNYEQYF.

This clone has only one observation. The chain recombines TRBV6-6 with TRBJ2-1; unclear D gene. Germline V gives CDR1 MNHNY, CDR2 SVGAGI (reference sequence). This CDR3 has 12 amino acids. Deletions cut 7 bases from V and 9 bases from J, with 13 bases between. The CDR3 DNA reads TGTGCCAGCACCGACGTGGGTCCTGAGCAGTTCTTC. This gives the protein CASTDVGPEQFF.

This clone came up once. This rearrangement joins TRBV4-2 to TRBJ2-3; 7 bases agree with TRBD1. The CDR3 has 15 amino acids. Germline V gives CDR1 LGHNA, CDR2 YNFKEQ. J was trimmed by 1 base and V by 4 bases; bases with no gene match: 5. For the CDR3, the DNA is TGTGCCAGCAGCCCCGAGCAGGGGGGCACAGATACGCAGTATTTT. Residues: CASSPEQGGTDTQYF.

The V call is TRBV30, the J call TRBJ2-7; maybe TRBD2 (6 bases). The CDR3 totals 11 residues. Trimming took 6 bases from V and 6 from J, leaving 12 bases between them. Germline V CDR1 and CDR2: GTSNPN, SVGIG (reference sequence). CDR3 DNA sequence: TGTGCCTGTATCTTGGGGGGCGAGCAGTACTTC. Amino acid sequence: CACILGGEQYF.

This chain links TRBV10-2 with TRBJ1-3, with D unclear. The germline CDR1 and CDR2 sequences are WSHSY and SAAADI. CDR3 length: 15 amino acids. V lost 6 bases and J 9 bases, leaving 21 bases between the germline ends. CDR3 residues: CASRDPGSALGTIYF. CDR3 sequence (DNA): TGCGCCAGCAGGGACCCTGGATCCGCCCTGGGCACCATATATTTT.

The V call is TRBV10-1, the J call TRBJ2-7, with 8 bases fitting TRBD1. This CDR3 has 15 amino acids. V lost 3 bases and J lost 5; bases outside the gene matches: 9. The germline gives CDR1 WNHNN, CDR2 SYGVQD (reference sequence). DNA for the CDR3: TGCGCCAGCAGTGATGGACAGGGTCCGGGCAACGAGCAGTACTTC. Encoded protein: CASSDGQGPGNEQYF.

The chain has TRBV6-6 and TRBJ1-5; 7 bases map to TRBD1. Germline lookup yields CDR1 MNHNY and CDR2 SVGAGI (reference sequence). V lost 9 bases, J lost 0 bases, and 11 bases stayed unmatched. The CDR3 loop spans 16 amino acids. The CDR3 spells CASAMTGSYSNQPQHF. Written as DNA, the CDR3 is TGTGCCAGTGCGATGACAGGGAGCTATAGCAATCAGCCCCAGCATTTT.

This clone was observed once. CDR3 sequence reads: CASSVATGTDYGYTF. CDR3 sequence (DNA): TGTGCCAGCAGCGTAGCTACCGGGACAGACTATGGCTACACCTTC. The V gene is TRBV9, the J gene TRBJ1-2; 7 nucleotides line up with TRBD1. CDR1 is SGDLS and CDR2 is YYNGEE in the germline V gene. Trimming removed 0 bases from V and 3 bases from J; junction bases left unmatched: 5. The CDR3 totals 15 residues.

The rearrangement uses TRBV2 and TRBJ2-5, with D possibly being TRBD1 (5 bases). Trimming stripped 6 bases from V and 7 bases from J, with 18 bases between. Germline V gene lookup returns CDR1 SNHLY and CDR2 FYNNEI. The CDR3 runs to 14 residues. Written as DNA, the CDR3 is TGTGCCAGCAGAGGGGAATATTTATCAGGGACCCAGTACTTC. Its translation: CASRGEYLSGTQYF.

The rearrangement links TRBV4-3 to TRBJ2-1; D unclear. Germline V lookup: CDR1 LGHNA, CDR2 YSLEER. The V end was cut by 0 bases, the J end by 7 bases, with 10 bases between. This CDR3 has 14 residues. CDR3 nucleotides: TGCGCCAGCAGCCAAGAAGGAACGGCGAATGAGCAGTTCTTC. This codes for CASSQEGTANEQFF.

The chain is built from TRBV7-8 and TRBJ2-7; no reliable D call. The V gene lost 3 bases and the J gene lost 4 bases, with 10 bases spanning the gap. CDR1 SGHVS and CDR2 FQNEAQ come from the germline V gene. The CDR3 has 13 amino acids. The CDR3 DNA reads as TGTGCCAGCAGCTTCTACTCTGGGTACGAGCAGTACTTC. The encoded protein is CASSFYSGYEQYF.